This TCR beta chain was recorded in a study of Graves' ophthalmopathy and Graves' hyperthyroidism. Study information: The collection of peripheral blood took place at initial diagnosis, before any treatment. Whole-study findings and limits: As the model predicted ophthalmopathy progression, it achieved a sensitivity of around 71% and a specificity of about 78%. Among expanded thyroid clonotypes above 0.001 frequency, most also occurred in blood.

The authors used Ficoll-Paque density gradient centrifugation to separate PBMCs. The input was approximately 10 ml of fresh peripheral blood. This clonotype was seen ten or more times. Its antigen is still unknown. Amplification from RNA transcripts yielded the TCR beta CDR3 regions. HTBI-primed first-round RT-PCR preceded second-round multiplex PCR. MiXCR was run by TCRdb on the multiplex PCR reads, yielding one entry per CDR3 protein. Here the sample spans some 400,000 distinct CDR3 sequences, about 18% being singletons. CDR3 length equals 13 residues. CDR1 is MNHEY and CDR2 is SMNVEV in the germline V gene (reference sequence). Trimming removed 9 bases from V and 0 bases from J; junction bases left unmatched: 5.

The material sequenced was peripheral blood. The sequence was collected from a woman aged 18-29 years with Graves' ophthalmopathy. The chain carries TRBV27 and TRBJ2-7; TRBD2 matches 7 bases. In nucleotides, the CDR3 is TGTGCCAGTGGTACGGGAGGCTCCTACGAGCAGTACTTC. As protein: CASGTGGSYEQYF.